These 27 T cell receptor beta chains were sequenced from one sample in a study of cytomegalovirus exposure and HLA in healthy donors. The PCR used 60 Vbeta and 13 Jbeta primers. TCRdb keeps only in-frame clones here, not all; method: immunoSEQ multiplex PCR. The sample holds 95,000 to 150,000 clones, roughly 14% seen once. Source material: PBMCs. These receptors originate from a young woman in good health and CMV-seronegative.

This clone has more than one count but fewer than ten. V gene TRBV6-5 combines with J gene TRBJ2-1; 8 bases are a match to TRBD2. Germline V gene sequence: CDR1 MNHEY, CDR2 SVGAGI. V lost 6 bases to trimming and J lost 4 bases; unmatched junction nucleotides: 8. There are 15 residues in the CDR3. The CDR3: CASSLSGGPYNEQFF. CDR3 sequence (DNA): TGTGCCAGCAGCCTGAGCGGGGGACCTTACAATGAGCAGTTCTTC.

This clone has more than one count but fewer than ten. V gene TRBV5-1 combines with J gene TRBJ1-4; no firm D call. This CDR3 has 12 residues. Per germline, CDR1 SGHRS and CDR2 YFSETQ. V shed 2 bases and J shed 3 bases, with 2 bases lying between them. DNA of the CDR3: TGCGCCAGCAGCTTCTCTAATGAAAAACTGTTTTTT. Translation: CASSFSNEKLFF.

This clone was observed a few times. The CDR3 is CSERGGISNQPQHF. DNA for the CDR3: TGCAGTGAGAGAGGGGGCATTAGCAATCAGCCCCAGCATTTT. The chain couples TRBV29-1 to TRBJ1-5, with 7 bases matching TRBD1. In germline, CDR1 is SQVTM, CDR2 ANQGSEA. The CDR3 runs to 14 residues.

DNA of the CDR3: TGTGCCAGCAGTGACTGGACACGAGGTAATGAAAAACTGTTTTTT. As protein: CASSDWTRGNEKLFF. The V call is TRBV25-1, the J call TRBJ1-4; D is perhaps TRBD1 (5 bases). Germline V lookup: CDR1 MGHDK, CDR2 SYGVNS. CDR3 length equals 15 residues. The V end was cut by 3 bases, the J end by 4 bases, with 12 bases between.

This chain links TRBV2 with TRBJ1-1; D not resolved. Per the germline V gene, CDR1 is SNHLY and CDR2 is FYNNEI. V shed 5 bases and J shed 1 base, with 14 bases lying between them. This CDR3 contains 15 residues. The CDR3 DNA reads TGTGCCAGCAGTCCTTGGGGAGGACGGAACACTGAAGCTTTCTTT. Translated, it gives CASSPWGGRNTEAFF.

This clone turned up a few times. The chain combines TRBV15 with TRBJ2-7; 10 nucleotides match TRBD1. Trimming cost V 5 bases and J 4 bases; bases outside gene matches: 17. CDR1 LNHNV and CDR2 YYDKDF come from the germline V gene (reference sequence). There are 18 residues in the CDR3. CDR3 DNA: TGTGCCACCAGCGGGCTGACGCCTGGGACAGGGGAAAAGTACGAGCAGTACTTC. Its protein product is CATSGLTPGTGEKYEQYF. The full variable domain, rest sourced from reference TRBV15 and TRBJ2-7, is DAMVIQNPRYQVTQFGKPVTLSCSQTLNHNVMYWYQQKSSQAPKLLFHYYDKDFNNEADTPDNFQSRRPNTSFCFLDIRSPGLGDTAMYLCATSGLTPGTGEKYEQYFGPGTRLTVT.

J is TRBJ1-6 and V is TRBV30; TRBD1 agrees at 10 bases. V lost 8 bases to trimming and J lost 8 bases; unmatched junction nucleotides: 12. This CDR3 contains 15 residues. The germline gives CDR1 GTSNPN, CDR2 SVGIG (reference sequence). The CDR3 nucleotides read TGTGCCGGAACTACGACAGGGGGCTCGCATTCACCCCTCCACTTT. Translated: CAGTTTGGSHSPLHF.

There are a few counts of this clone. The chain carries TRBV7-9 and TRBJ2-1, with 8 nucleotides matching TRBD2. The CDR3 length is 16 residues. Unmatched junction bases numbered 11, after V lost 3 bases and J lost 7 bases. CDR1 and CDR2 (germline): SEHNR, FQNEAQ (reference sequence). This CDR3 is CASSLGLGAGHNEQFF. CDR3 bases: TGTGCCAGCAGCTTGGGACTAGGAGCCGGACATAATGAGCAGTTCTTC.

In DNA form, the CDR3 reads TGTGCCAGCAGCCAAGAGGGCCTTAGCAATCAGCCCCAGCATTTT. This gives the protein CASSQEGLSNQPQHF. The genes are TRBV4-2 and TRBJ1-5; D call uncertain. The V end lost 0 bases, the J end lost 0 bases, and 6 bases lay between the germline ends. The CDR3 is made up of 15 amino acids. From germline, CDR1 is LGHNA and CDR2 YNFKEQ.

This clone was seen a few times. The V gene is TRBV28, the J gene TRBJ2-7; D may be TRBD1 (6 bases). Germline assignment: CDR1 MDHEN and CDR2 SYDVKM. The CDR3 runs to 15 residues. V gave up 6 bases and J gave up 0 bases, with 15 bases separating them. CDR3 DNA: TGTGCCAGCAGGAGGACCGGGACATCCTCCTACGAGCAGTACTTC. Its translation is CASRRTGTSSYEQYF.

V and J are TRBV30 and TRBJ1-4; 8 bases map to TRBD1. The CDR3 has 15 residues. Germline trimming cut 5 bases from V and 1 base from J; bases unmatched to any gene: 6. Germline V CDR1 and CDR2: GTSNPN, SVGIG (reference sequence). Here the CDR3 reads CAWDLGQGTNEKLFF. CDR3 coding DNA: TGTGCCTGGGACTTAGGACAGGGAACTAATGAAAAACTGTTTTTT.

The chain has TRBV7-9 and TRBJ1-1, with 7 nucleotides matching TRBD1. The CDR3 is 14 residues long. The junction had 7 bases not matched to a gene; V was cut back by 5 bases and J by 4 bases. Germline V lookup: CDR1 SEHNR, CDR2 FQNEAQ (reference sequence). The CDR3 reads CASSQTGESTEAFF. CDR3 in DNA: TGTGCCAGCAGCCAAACAGGGGAGAGCACTGAAGCTTTCTTT.

CDR3 amino acids: CASSPRQGVHTDTQYF. The CDR3 DNA is TGTGCCAGCAGCCCGAGACAGGGGGTGCACACAGATACGCAGTATTTT. The V and J genes are TRBV13 and TRBJ2-3; TRBD1 matches at 9 bases. Trimming took 5 bases from V and 2 from J; bases not matched to a gene: 8. The V gene's germline CDR1 is PRHDT and CDR2 FYEKMQ (reference sequence). The CDR3 totals 16 residues.

The table lists this clone with a few counts. The junction departs from the called germline gene at one end, perhaps through a read error. The J gene is TRBJ1-4, the V gene TRBV2; unclear D gene. Per the germline V gene, CDR1 is SNHLY and CDR2 is FYNNEI. The CDR3 totals 14 residues. The CDR3 DNA is TGTGCCAGCAGCGAAGGACTAACCGATGAAAAACTGTTTTTT. Translated: CASSEGLTDEKLFF. The entire variable domain, with the rest obtained from reference TRBV2 and TRBJ1-4, is as follows: EPEVTQTPSHQVTQMGQEVILRCVPISNHLYFYWYRQILGQKVEFLVSFYNNEISEKSEIFDDQFSVERPDGSNFTLKIRSTKLEDSAMYFCASSEGLTDEKLFFGSGTQLSVL.

The J gene is TRBJ2-1, the V gene TRBV5-1; TRBD2 might be the D (7 bases). Germline V CDR1 and CDR2: SGHRS, YFSETQ. The CDR3 loop spans 15 amino acids. V shed 3 bases and J shed 7 bases, with 17 bases lying between them. In nucleotides, the CDR3 is TGCGCCAGCAGCTGGAGCGGGATAAGGGGGAATGAGCAGTTCTTC. Protein product: CASSWSGIRGNEQFF.

This chain joins TRBV19 and TRBJ1-3, with TRBD1 as a possible D gene (6 bases). The germline gives CDR1 LNHDA, CDR2 SQIVND (reference sequence). The CDR3 extends over 13 amino acids. V lost 6 bases, J lost 3 bases, and 9 bases lay in between. DNA of the CDR3: TGTGCCAGTAGCGGACAGCTTGGAAACACCATATATTTT. As protein: CASSGQLGNTIYF.

A few counts support this clone. The chain recombines TRBV5-1 with TRBJ2-3; maybe TRBD2 (6 bases). In germline, CDR1 is SGHRS, CDR2 YFSETQ. This CDR3 contains 15 residues. Trimming left V 0 bases short and J 4 bases short, with 12 bases between. The DNA of the CDR3 is TGCGCCAGCAGCTTGGGCGGGAAAGGTGCAGATACGCAGTATTTT. This translates into CASSLGGKGADTQYF.

In its sample, this clone was seen a few times. This rearrangement joins TRBV28 to TRBJ2-7, with TRBD2 matching over 10 bases. This CDR3 spans 16 amino acids. V gave up 5 bases and J gave up 5 bases; unmatched junction bases: 12. In germline, CDR1 is MDHEN, CDR2 SYDVKM. DNA for the CDR3: TGTGCCAGCAGTCCCCCCTTACTAGCGGGAAGCCACGAGCAGTACTTC. Translating it yields CASSPPLLAGSHEQYF.

This clone came up a few times. V and J are TRBV30 and TRBJ2-2, with 10 positions matching TRBD1. Germline CDR1 is GTSNPN and CDR2 is SVGIG (reference sequence). J gave up 6 bases and V 4 bases, and 8 bases lay outside the gene matches. The CDR3 is made up of 15 amino acids. Written as DNA, the CDR3 is TGTGCCTGGACCTCCGGACAGGGGGTGGCCGGGGAGCTGTTTTTT. This sequence encodes CAWTSGQGVAGELFF.

This clone was counted between two and nine times. The V gene is TRBV28, the J gene TRBJ1-2; 7 bases agree with TRBD1. The germline gives CDR1 MDHEN, CDR2 SYDVKM. J lost 5 bases, V lost 3 bases, and 3 bases had no gene match. CDR3 length equals 13 residues. CDR3 bases: TGTGCCAGCAGTTTCAGGGGGAGGTATGGCTACACCTTC. This codes for CASSFRGRYGYTF.

This clone was counted a few times. The rearrangement joins TRBV28 to TRBJ2-7; tentative D call: TRBD1 (5 bases). V was shortened by 2 bases and J by 3 bases, with 11 bases between the two germline ends. The CDR3 is made up of 14 amino acids. Germline CDR1 MDHEN, CDR2 SYDVKM. The CDR3, as DNA: TGTGCCAGCAGTTTAATGACAGCATACTACGAGCAGTACTTC. Translated: CASSLMTAYYEQYF.

The rearrangement links TRBV5-1 to TRBJ1-2; D gene uncertain. Trimming removed 2 bases at V and 4 bases at J, with 15 bases between. Germline CDR1 reads SGHRS; CDR2 reads YFSETQ. The CDR3 runs 15 residues. The CDR3 bases are TGCGCCAGCAGCTTTGACGGAACTATTGGCTATGGCTACACCTTC. Protein sequence: CASSFDGTIGYGYTF.

The chain combines TRBV5-1 with TRBJ2-1, with TRBD1 matching over 10 bases. The CDR3 runs 14 residues. V gave up 4 bases and J gave up 7 bases; unmatched junction bases: 5. The germline CDR1 and CDR2 sequences are SGHRS and YFSETQ. The CDR3 is CASSLRTGGNEQFF. CDR3 DNA: TGCGCCAGCAGCCTTCGGACAGGGGGTAATGAGCAGTTCTTC.

This clone was counted a few times. This chain uses TRBV30 with TRBJ1-6; the D gene is possibly TRBD1 (5 bases). CDR3 length equals 14 residues. Germline V gene sequence: CDR1 GTSNPN, CDR2 SVGIG (reference sequence). Trimming removed 1 base at V and 7 bases at J, with 11 bases between. The DNA for the CDR3 is TGTGCCTGGAGTGAAAGTAGGGGAAATTCACCCCTCCACTTT. Translation: CAWSESRGNSPLHF.

This clone was detected a few times. V gene TRBV28 combines with J gene TRBJ2-7; weak D call: TRBD1 (6 bases). The germline V and J ends were trimmed by 11 bases and 0 bases, with 20 bases remaining between them. Germline V gene lookup returns CDR1 MDHEN and CDR2 SYDVKM. CDR3 length equals 15 residues. The CDR3 DNA sequence: TGTGCCCTCGGGCAACAGGGCCGCACCTCCTACGAGCAGTACTTC. It encodes CALGQQGRTSYEQYF. Full variable domain (missing parts from reference TRBV28 and TRBJ2-7): DVKVTQSSRYLVKRTGEKVFLECVQDMDHENMFWYRQDPGLGLRLIYFSYDVKMKEKGDIPEGYSVSREKKERFSLILESASTNQTSMYLCALGQQGRTSYEQYFGPGTRLTVT.

This clone was seen more than once but under ten times. The V call is TRBV11-2, the J call TRBJ1-2, with TRBD1 as a possible D gene (5 bases). V lost 5 bases and J 6 bases, leaving 19 bases between the germline ends. This CDR3 has 15 residues. The V gene's germline CDR1 is SGHAT and CDR2 FQNNGV. The CDR3 loop is CASSTPRRGLNGYTF. The DNA of the CDR3 is TGTGCCAGCAGCACGCCCCGAAGGGGCCTTAATGGCTACACCTTC. Drawing the rest from reference TRBV11-2 and TRBJ1-2, the complete variable domain is EAGVAQSPRYKIIEKRQSVAFWCNPISGHATLYWYQQILGQGPKLLIQFQNNGVVDDSQLPKDRFSAERLKGVDSTLKIQPAKLEDSAVYLCASSTPRRGLNGYTFGSGTRLTVV.

V usage is TRBV7-9 and J usage is TRBJ1-1, with a tentative D call TRBD1 (5 bases). This CDR3 contains 15 residues. Germline V lookup: CDR1 SEHNR, CDR2 FQNEAQ (reference sequence). Trimming stripped 5 bases from V and 4 bases from J, with 17 bases between. This CDR3 is CASSGVQAASTEAFF. CDR3 in DNA: TGTGCCAGCAGCGGCGTACAGGCCGCGAGCACTGAAGCTTTCTTT.